In its sample, the clone carrying this T cell receptor (beta chain) was seen a few times. The source of the sample is a study of CD8+ T cells in alopecia areata. Extracted from the samples, RNA was reverse transcribed into cDNA to serve as the sequencing template. Produced via immunoSEQ multiplex PCR; TCRdb's table is partial and in-frame only. The profile shows 150,000 or so clones, around 87% of them singletons. Researchers took lesional scalp punch biopsies and peripheral blood from people who were alopecia areata patients. The CDR3 is 14 residues long. V lost 5 bases to trimming and J lost 5 bases; unmatched junction nucleotides: 7. Per the germline V gene, CDR1 is KGHSH and CDR2 is LQKENI.

The source of this sequence is a human donor with alopecia areata. The chain is built from TRBV18 and TRBJ2-7; 9 bases align to TRBD1. Specimen: CD8+ T cells sorted from blood, collected at week 0. The CDR3 protein is CASSTGDRVHEQYF. In DNA form, the CDR3 reads TGTGCCAGCTCAACGGGGGACAGGGTTCACGAGCAGTACTTC.